The 18 T cell receptor beta chains given below trace back to one sample, sequenced in a study of metastatic and nonmetastatic thyroid tumors. None of the patients had undergone any treatment ahead of thyroid surgery. MiXCR re-clonotyped the PCR reads for TCRdb. The table lists some 93,000 clones, roughly 13% of them singletons, with roughly 12% in the top ten. Sequenced material: blood. Receptor source: a female donor with papillary thyroid cancer or a benign thyroid nodule (not recorded which). Some clones in this sample may be carry-over from other donors' samples.

This clone showed up many times. The V and J genes are TRBV5-1 and TRBJ1-5, with 7 bases matching TRBD1. The CDR3 length is 15 residues. V was clipped by 0 bases and J by 6 bases; unmatched bases: 6. Germline CDR1 SGHRS, CDR2 YFSETQ. Here the CDR3 DNA reads TGCGCCAGCAGCTTGGGACAGGGAATTGGTCAGCCCCAGCATTTT. It encodes CASSLGQGIGQPQHF.

Regarding this clone: With a much larger clone just one base away, this may be a read error. The chain employs TRBV20-1 and TRBJ2-5, with 7 bases lining up with TRBD2. There are 17 residues in the CDR3. Germline CDR1 is DFQATT and CDR2 is SNEGSKA (reference sequence). Here the CDR3 DNA reads TGCATTGCTAAGACCCGGGACGGCGGGAGCGTCGAGGAGACCCAGTACTTC. Protein: CIAKTRDGGSVEETQYF.

This clone was picked up many times. The gene calls are TRBV3-1 and TRBJ1-2; 11 bases are shared with TRBD1. Germline V lookup: CDR1 LGHDT, CDR2 YNNKEL (reference sequence). The length of the CDR3 is 15 residues. The junction had 4 bases not matched to a gene; V was cut back by 3 bases and J by 4 bases. The CDR3 DNA sequence: TGTGCCAGCAGCCAGCGGACAGGGGGCTTCTATGGCTACACCTTC. Amino acids: CASSQRTGGFYGYTF.

There are a few counts of this clone. The chain recombines TRBV28 with TRBJ2-1, with D tentatively TRBD1 or TRBD2 (7 bases each). Germline V gene data show CDR1 as MDHEN and CDR2 as SYDVKM. V lost 6 bases, J lost 14 bases, and 17 bases lay in between. This CDR3 has 12 amino acids. In DNA, the CDR3 is TGTGCCAGCAGCTCAGGGGGGGGCTTAGAGTTCTTC. Translating gives CASSSGGGLEFF.

This clone was seen ten or more times. The chain recombines TRBV7-8 with TRBJ1-5, with D possibly TRBD1 on 5 matching bases. Trimming pared 1 base from V and 1 base from J, leaving 20 bases between. The germline CDR1 and CDR2 sequences are SGHVS and FQNEAQ. The length of the CDR3 is 19 residues. CDR3 DNA: TGTGCCAGCAGCTTAGTAGTCTCGGGTTTTAGGGACAGCAATCAGCCCCAGCATTTT. The encoded protein is CASSLVVSGFRDSNQPQHF.

Comments on this clone: Since a much larger clone is just one base distant, this may be a read error. The sample carries other DNA sequences with the same CDR3. CDR3 sequence: CASSLQRDVLLNTGELFF. The DNA of the CDR3 is TGTGCCAGCAGCCTCCAGCGAGACGTGCTTCTTAACACCGGGGAGCTGTTTTTT. The chain employs TRBV5-6 and TRBJ2-2; D uncertain. The CDR3 consists of 18 residues. The V and J ends lost 4 bases and 2 bases respectively, with 21 bases between them. The germline CDR1 and CDR2 sequences are SGHDT and YYEEEE.

This clone was counted a few times. The rearrangement links TRBV29-1 to TRBJ2-1; no clear D. CDR1 and CDR2 from the germline V gene are SQVTM and ANQGSEA. The V gene lost 2 bases and the J gene lost 7 bases, with 15 bases spanning the gap. The CDR3 consists of 14 residues. The chain's CDR3 is CSVELPDLWNEQFF. The CDR3 nucleotides are TGCAGCGTTGAACTCCCGGACCTGTGGAATGAGCAGTTCTTC.

This clone was counted many times. The chain joins TRBV5-6 to TRBJ2-2, with 7 bases matching TRBD2. The germline V gene encodes CDR1 SGHDT and CDR2 YYEEEE. J gave up 6 bases and V 3 bases, and 11 bases lay outside the gene matches. This CDR3 contains 16 residues. The DNA of the CDR3 is TGTGCCAGCAGCTACCCCTCCGGGACTACGGCCGGGGAGCTGTTTTTT. As protein: CASSYPSGTTAGELFF.

This clone was seen at least ten times. This sequence joins TRBV6-2 or TRBV6-3 and TRBJ2-7; TRBD1 matches at 7 bases. The CDR3 spans 14 residues. Germline values: CDR1 MNHEY, CDR2 SVGEGT. V was clipped by 6 bases and J by 0 bases; unmatched bases: 5. The DNA for the CDR3 is TGTGCCAGCAGGCCTACAGGGGCCTCCTACGAGCAGTACTTC. It encodes CASRPTGASYEQYF.

This clone has ten or more counts. V usage is TRBV7-9 and J usage is TRBJ1-2; tentatively, D is TRBD1 (6 bases). The V gene lost 3 bases and the J gene lost 8 bases, with 13 bases spanning the gap. CDR3 length: 13 residues. Germline V gene sequence: CDR1 SEHNR, CDR2 FQNEAQ (reference sequence). The CDR3 region has the DNA TGTGCCAGCAGCTTGCCAGGGGATGACGGCTACACCTTC. Amino acids: CASSLPGDDGYTF.

This clone was detected many times. The chain couples TRBV28 to TRBJ1-6; no clear D gene. The V end lost 4 bases, the J end lost 7 bases, and 11 bases lay between the germline ends. Per the germline V gene, CDR1 is MDHEN and CDR2 is SYDVKM. This CDR3 is built from 14 residues. This CDR3 is CASSYPNTNSPLHF. The DNA for the CDR3 is TGTGCCAGCAGTTACCCCAATACCAATTCACCCCTCCACTTT.

This clone appeared many times. The chain combines TRBV7-2 with TRBJ2-3, with D unresolved. Germline CDR1 reads SGHTA; CDR2 reads FQGNSA. V gave up 4 bases and J gave up 5 bases, with 7 bases separating them. The CDR3 has 12 residues. For the CDR3, the DNA is TGTGCCAGCAGCTCCCAAGGAGATACGCAGTATTTT. It yields the protein CASSSQGDTQYF.

This clone was counted many times. V and J are TRBV5-5 and TRBJ1-2; TRBD1 aligns across 7 bases. CDR1 SGHKS and CDR2 YYEKEE come from the germline V gene (reference sequence). The CDR3 has 13 amino acids. J lost 3 bases, V lost 3 bases, and 2 bases had no gene match. CDR3 sequence reads: CASSWTGDYGYTF. In nucleotides, the CDR3 is TGTGCCAGCAGCTGGACAGGAGACTATGGCTACACCTTC.

This clone was counted ten times or more. The chain employs TRBV28 and TRBJ2-1, with TRBD2 identical over 13 bases. This CDR3 spans 16 amino acids. CDR1 is MDHEN, CDR2 SYDVKM, per germline. With 4 bases clipped from V and 9 bases from J, the junction kept 9 bases outside the gene matches. The CDR3 protein is CASSYPGLAGKREQFF. As DNA, the CDR3 is TGTGCCAGCAGTTACCCGGGACTAGCGGGAAAACGTGAGCAGTTCTTC.

At least ten counts were recorded for this clone. V is TRBV7-8 and J is TRBJ1-5, with a possible D match to TRBD1 (6 bases). The CDR3 is 16 residues long. Germline values: CDR1 SGHVS, CDR2 FQNEAQ. The V end was cut by 0 bases, the J end by 1 base, with 10 bases between. As DNA, the CDR3 is TGTGCCAGCAGCTTAGCTCGAACAGGGAGCAATCAGCCCCAGCATTTT. It codes for CASSLARTGSNQPQHF.

This clone appeared many times. The chain has TRBV6-1 and TRBJ2-7; 10 bases match TRBD1. V was clipped by 4 bases and J by 6 bases; unmatched bases: 6. This CDR3 is 14 amino acids long. CDR1 is MNHNS and CDR2 is SASEGT in the germline V gene. The CDR3, as DNA: TGTGCCAGCAGTGTCGGGACAGGGGAACGCGAGCAGTACTTC. Translating it yields CASSVGTGEREQYF.

This clone showed up many times. The J gene is TRBJ1-3, the V gene TRBV7-8; D is unclear. Germline CDR1 is SGHVS and CDR2 is FQNEAQ. Trimming removed 3 bases from V and 0 bases from J, with 12 bases in between. This CDR3 spans 16 amino acids. The CDR3 protein is CASSLWTLSSGNTIYF. The CDR3, as DNA: TGTGCCAGCAGCTTGTGGACGTTAAGCTCTGGAAACACCATATATTTT. Supplemented by reference TRBV7-8 and TRBJ1-3, the full variable domain reads GAGVSQSPRYKVAKRGQDVALRCDPISGHVSLFWYQQALGQGPEFLTYFQNEAQLDKSGLPSDRFFAERPEGSVSTLKIQRTQQEDSAVYLCASSLWTLSSGNTIYFGEGSWLTVV.

This clone was seen repeatedly, ten times or more. The genes are TRBV7-9 and TRBJ2-2; the match to TRBD2 covers 7 bases. Germline CDR1 is SEHNR and CDR2 is FQNEAQ (reference sequence). The CDR3 extends over 15 amino acids. J lost 5 bases, V lost 7 bases, and 10 bases had no gene match. The CDR3 loop reads CASNHGEGWTGELFF. The CDR3 coding sequence is TGTGCCAGCAACCATGGGGAGGGTTGGACCGGGGAGCTGTTTTTT.